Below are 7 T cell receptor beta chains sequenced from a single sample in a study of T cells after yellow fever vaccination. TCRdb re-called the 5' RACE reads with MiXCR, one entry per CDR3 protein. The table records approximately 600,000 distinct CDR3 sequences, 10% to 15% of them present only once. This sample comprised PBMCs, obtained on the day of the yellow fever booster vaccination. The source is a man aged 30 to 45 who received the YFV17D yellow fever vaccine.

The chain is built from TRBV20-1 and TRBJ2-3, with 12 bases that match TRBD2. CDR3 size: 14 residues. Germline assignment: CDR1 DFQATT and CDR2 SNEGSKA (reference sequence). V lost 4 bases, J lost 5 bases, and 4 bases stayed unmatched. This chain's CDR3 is CSATLAGGVDTQYF. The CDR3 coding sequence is TGCAGTGCTACTCTAGCGGGAGGGGTAGATACGCAGTATTTT.

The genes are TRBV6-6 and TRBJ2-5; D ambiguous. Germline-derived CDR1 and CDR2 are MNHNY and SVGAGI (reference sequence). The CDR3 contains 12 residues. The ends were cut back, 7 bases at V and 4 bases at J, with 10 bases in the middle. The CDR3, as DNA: TGTGCCAGCATTTCCGACGGAGAGACCCAGTACTTC. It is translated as CASISDGETQYF.

CDR3 sequence: CASSQDTSTEAFF. The CDR3 DNA is TGCGCCAGCAGCCAAGATACCTCCACTGAAGCTTTCTTT. The chain carries TRBV4-3 and TRBJ1-1; no clear D gene. With 0 bases removed from V and 4 bases from J, the gap between germline ends came to 6 bases. The CDR3 loop spans 13 amino acids. CDR1 and CDR2 from the germline V gene are LGHNA and YSLEER.

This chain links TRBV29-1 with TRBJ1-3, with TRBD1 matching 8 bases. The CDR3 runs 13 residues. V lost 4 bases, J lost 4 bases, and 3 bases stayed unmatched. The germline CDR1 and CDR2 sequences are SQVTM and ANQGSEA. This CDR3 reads CSVGGDRGNTIYF. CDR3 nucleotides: TGCAGCGTTGGGGGGGACAGGGGAAACACCATATATTTT.

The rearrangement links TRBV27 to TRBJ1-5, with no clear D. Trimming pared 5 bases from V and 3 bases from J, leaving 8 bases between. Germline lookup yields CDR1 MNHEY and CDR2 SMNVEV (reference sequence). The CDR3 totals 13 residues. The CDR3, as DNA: TGTGCCAGCAGTGGACGTTTCAATCAGCCCCAGCATTTT. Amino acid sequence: CASSGRFNQPQHF.

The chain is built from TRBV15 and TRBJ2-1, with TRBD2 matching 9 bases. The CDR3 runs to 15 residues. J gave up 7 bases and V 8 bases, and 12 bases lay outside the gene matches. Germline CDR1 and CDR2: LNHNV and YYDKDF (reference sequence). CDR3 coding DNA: TGTGCCACCTCCGAGGGCGGGAGGGCCCGGAATGAGCAGTTCTTC. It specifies CATSEGGRARNEQFF.

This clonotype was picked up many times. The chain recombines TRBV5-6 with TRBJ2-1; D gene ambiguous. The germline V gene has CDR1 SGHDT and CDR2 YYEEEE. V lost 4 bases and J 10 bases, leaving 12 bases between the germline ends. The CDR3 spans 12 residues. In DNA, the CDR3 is TGTGCCAGCAGCATCTACCGTGGGGAGCAGTTCTTC. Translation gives CASSIYRGEQFF.